Listed below are T cell receptor beta chains from one sample, sequenced in a study of blood T cell repertoires in COVID-19. The table came from immunoSEQ multiplex PCR; TCRdb's copy has only in-frame clones and leaves some out. The data contain about 77,000 clones, less than 85% of them singletons. Sequenced sample: peripheral blood. The source of these receptors is a woman in her seventies with acute or convalescent COVID-19. Each CDR3 is given with its conserved first and last residue. A clone size is listed for some rows: how often the clone was seen (once, few, many), or a class if it is expanded.

len: 17
abundance: .
j_gene: TRBJ1-2
v_gene: TRBV7-9
CDR3aa: CASSRTTDKTRNYGYTF

len: 16
abundance: .
j_gene: TRBJ2-3
v_gene: TRBV2
CDR3aa: CASRDTGTSGADTQYF

len: 15
abundance: few
j_gene: TRBJ2-3
v_gene: TRBV6-5
CDR3aa: CASSYVGGGADTQYF

len: 16
abundance: few
j_gene: TRBJ1-6
v_gene: TRBV9
CDR3aa: CASSVGGGQLNSPLHF

len: 15
abundance: .
j_gene: TRBJ1-1
v_gene: TRBV6-5
CDR3aa: CASSYFKGGTAEAFF

len: 14
abundance: .
j_gene: TRBJ1-3
v_gene: TRBV19
CDR3aa: CASSRQNSGNTIYF

len: 15
abundance: .
j_gene: TRBJ1-1
v_gene: TRBV7-3
CDR3aa: CASSPGQGRDTEAFF

len: 14
abundance: .
j_gene: TRBJ1-1
v_gene: TRBV9
CDR3aa: CASSASGGRSEAFF

len: 15
abundance: once
j_gene: TRBJ2-5
v_gene: TRBV18
CDR3aa: CASSLGLAGEETQYF

len: 15
abundance: .
j_gene: TRBJ2-1
v_gene: TRBV7-9
CDR3aa: CASSLGQGLDNEQFF

len: 14
abundance: .
j_gene: TRBJ1-4
v_gene: TRBV5-4
CDR3aa: CASSLTKGLEKLFF

len: 15
abundance: .
j_gene: TRBJ2-1
v_gene: TRBV6-5
CDR3aa: CASSYSRGPGVEQFF

len: 16
abundance: .
j_gene: TRBJ2-3
v_gene: TRBV5-5
CDR3aa: CASSLDLAGVLDTQYF

len: 14
abundance: .
j_gene: TRBJ1-2
v_gene: TRBV24-1
CDR3aa: CATGGDRENYGYTF

len: 17
abundance: .
j_gene: TRBJ2-7
v_gene: TRBV4-3
CDR3aa: CASSQDRDHRQGGEQYF

len: 18
abundance: .
j_gene: TRBJ2-3
v_gene: TRBV19
CDR3aa: CASSRQRGAGAGTDTQYF

len: 13
abundance: .
j_gene: TRBJ2-3
v_gene: TRBV29-1
CDR3aa: CSALGLSTDTQYF

len: 13
abundance: once
j_gene: TRBJ2-5
v_gene: TRBV5-5
CDR3aa: CASSLGQKETQYF

len: 18
abundance: .
j_gene: TRBJ1-1
v_gene: TRBV5-1
CDR3aa: CASSSPDADRGVGTEAFF

len: 15
abundance: few
j_gene: TRBJ1-4
v_gene: TRBV27
CDR3aa: CASSHRGGRGEKLFF

len: 13
abundance: few
j_gene: TRBJ2-3
v_gene: TRBV6-2/TRBV6-3
CDR3aa: CASSSYGGDTQYF

len: 17
abundance: few
j_gene: TRBJ1-6
v_gene: TRBV5-1
CDR3aa: CASRQEGHSSYNSPLHF

len: 15
abundance: .
j_gene: TRBJ1-2
v_gene: TRBV7-9
CDR3aa: CASSPTMDRVDGYTF

len: 13
abundance: .
j_gene: TRBJ1-4
v_gene: TRBV24-1
CDR3aa: CATQGATNEKLFF

len: 18
abundance: .
j_gene: TRBJ2-7
v_gene: TRBV7-9
CDR3aa: CASSPGLAGEYHSAEQYF

len: 14
abundance: .
j_gene: TRBJ2-1
v_gene: TRBV7-9
CDR3aa: CASSLGGGYNEQFF

len: 15
abundance: .
j_gene: TRBJ2-7
v_gene: TRBV4-2
CDR3aa: CASSQDGGAAYEQYF

len: 10
abundance: once
j_gene: TRBJ2-1
v_gene: TRBV24-1
CDR3aa: CATSGAEQFF

len: 14
abundance: .
j_gene: TRBJ1-2
v_gene: TRBV7-2
CDR3aa: CASSPGQGANGYTF

len: 13
abundance: once
j_gene: TRBJ1-1
v_gene: TRBV6-5
CDR3aa: CASTQTGITEAFF

len: 17
abundance: once
j_gene: TRBJ2-2
v_gene: TRBV4-2
CDR3aa: CASSQDGGSGVTGELFF

len: 14
abundance: .
j_gene: TRBJ2-7
v_gene: TRBV19
CDR3aa: CATRASPGSYEQYF

len: 15
abundance: .
j_gene: TRBJ2-1
v_gene: TRBV5-1
CDR3aa: CASSFLAGGNGEQFF

len: 13
abundance: .
j_gene: TRBJ1-2
v_gene: TRBV10-3
CDR3aa: CAISDRGNYGYTF

len: 14
abundance: .
j_gene: TRBJ1-4
v_gene: TRBV5-1
CDR3aa: CASRVTPTNEKLFF

len: 13
abundance: .
j_gene: TRBJ1-2
v_gene: TRBV14
CDR3aa: CASSHGTGSGYTF

len: 16
abundance: .
j_gene: TRBJ2-1
v_gene: TRBV4-2
CDR3aa: CASSQELLDHYNEQFF

len: 16
abundance: .
j_gene: TRBJ1-2
v_gene: TRBV2
CDR3aa: CASTGTGADSNYGYTF

len: 12
abundance: .
j_gene: TRBJ1-1
v_gene: TRBV7-6
CDR3aa: CASSELNTEAFF

len: 15
abundance: once
j_gene: TRBJ1-2
v_gene: TRBV4-1
CDR3aa: CASSPTGATMVGYTF

len: 14
abundance: .
j_gene: TRBJ2-2
v_gene: TRBV10-3
CDR3aa: CATSEREHTGELFF

len: 19
abundance: .
j_gene: TRBJ1-1
v_gene: TRBV7-3
CDR3aa: CASSPQKGWDRGMNTEAFF

len: 15
abundance: .
j_gene: TRBJ1-1
v_gene: TRBV30
CDR3aa: CAWNGRGLMNTEAFF

len: 17
abundance: .
j_gene: TRBJ2-5
v_gene: TRBV9
CDR3aa: CASSVGRRQGAQETQYF

len: 14
abundance: once
j_gene: TRBJ2-5
v_gene: TRBV11-3
CDR3aa: CASSLMGGQETQYF

len: 12
abundance: .
j_gene: TRBJ2-4
v_gene: TRBV27
CDR3aa: CASSGDSYIQYF

len: 15
abundance: few
j_gene: TRBJ2-1
v_gene: TRBV7-8
CDR3aa: CASGGTSGVRDEQFF

len: 16
abundance: .
j_gene: TRBJ2-1
v_gene: TRBV19
CDR3aa: CASSMVAGGRWNEQFF

len: 16
abundance: .
j_gene: TRBJ2-3
v_gene: TRBV4-2
CDR3aa: CASSRTSGGAPDTQYF

len: 15
abundance: .
j_gene: TRBJ1-2
v_gene: TRBV5-1
CDR3aa: CASRGEAGRRYGYTF

len: 15
abundance: .
j_gene: TRBJ1-3
v_gene: TRBV18
CDR3aa: CASSRTGNMRNTIYF

len: 15
abundance: once
j_gene: TRBJ2-4
v_gene: TRBV2
CDR3aa: CASSLDQGALNIQYF

len: 14
abundance: few
j_gene: TRBJ1-1
v_gene: TRBV29-1
CDR3aa: CSAGGLLGNTEAFF

len: 15
abundance: .
j_gene: TRBJ2-5
v_gene: TRBV9
CDR3aa: CASSVARGGAETQYF